The entry below describes one T cell receptor (beta chain). This CDR3 region has 13 residues. The ends were cut back, 6 bases at V and 5 bases at J, with 10 bases in the middle. Per the germline V gene, CDR1 is MDHEN and CDR2 is SYDVKM. The repertoire was sequenced with immunoSEQ multiplex PCR; TCRdb's copy has only in-frame clones and lacks some. The sample carries fewer than 120,000 clones, 70% to 90% recorded once. These data originate in a study of blood T cell repertoires in COVID-19. Study at large: Acute and convalescent COVID-19 specimens originated in the United States, Italy and Spain.

Sample: peripheral blood. The sequence came from a human donor in a cohort sampled during active COVID-19. The chain combines TRBV28 with TRBJ2-2; TRBD1 is a possible D gene (6 bases). The CDR3 DNA sequence: TGTGCCAGCAGCACTGGACAGACCGGGGAGCTGTTTTTT. This translates into CASSTGQTGELFF. Filled out from reference TRBV28 and TRBJ2-2, the complete variable domain reads DVKVTQSSRYLVKRTGEKVFLECVQDMDHENMFWYRQDPGLGLRLIYFSYDVKMKEKGDIPEGYSVSREKKERFSLILESASTNQTSMYLCASSTGQTGELFFGEGSRLTVL.